Listed below are T cell receptor beta chains from one sample, sequenced in a study of blood T cells in healthy people across ages. MiXCR was run by TCRdb on the 5' RACE reads, yielding one entry per CDR3 protein. Of 1,100,000 or so distinct CDR3 sequences in the sample, more than 40% were seen once. Sequencing was performed on blood. All receptors come from a woman aged 55-69 years in good health. CDR3s include the opening cysteine and the closing phenylalanine or tryptophan. A D gene is named only where the DNA matches it firmly. A clone size is listed for some rows: how often the clone was seen (once, few, many), or a class if it is expanded.

d_call: NA; v_call: TRBV5-1; clone_size: NA; j_call: TRBJ1-2; cdr3_aa: CASSDGFYGHTF; cdr3_nt: TGCGCCAGCAGCGACGGATTCTATGGCCACACCTTC
d_call: TRBD2; v_call: TRBV20-1; clone_size: NA; j_call: TRBJ2-7; cdr3_aa: CSATPSFTTSGTAYEQYF; cdr3_nt: TGCAGTGCTACCCCGTCATTTACGACTAGCGGGACCGCATACGAGCAGTACTTC
d_call: NA; v_call: TRBV6-1; clone_size: few; j_call: TRBJ2-5; cdr3_aa: CASRGAAQETQYF; cdr3_nt: TGTGCCAGCAGGGGGGCGGCCCAAGAGACCCAGTACTTC
d_call: TRBD2; v_call: TRBV29-1; clone_size: few; j_call: TRBJ2-7; cdr3_aa: CSVEGSGRAGYSYEQYF; cdr3_nt: TGCAGCGTTGAAGGTAGCGGGAGGGCCGGTTATTCCTACGAGCAGTACTTC
d_call: NA; v_call: TRBV7-9; clone_size: NA; j_call: TRBJ1-1; cdr3_aa: CASSIGAATEAFF; cdr3_nt: TGTGCCAGCAGCATAGGGGCAGCCACTGAAGCTTTCTTT
d_call: NA; v_call: TRBV5-5; clone_size: few; j_call: TRBJ1-2; cdr3_aa: CASSRGSEEGYTF; cdr3_nt: TGTGCCAGCAGCCGCGGTTCAGAGGAGGGCTACACCTTC
d_call: NA; v_call: TRBV7-2; clone_size: few; j_call: TRBJ2-7; cdr3_aa: CASSLSLEQYF; cdr3_nt: TGTGCCAGCAGCTTATCCCTCGAGCAGTACTTC
d_call: TRBD2; v_call: TRBV27; clone_size: NA; j_call: TRBJ2-1; cdr3_aa: CASSFGTSGGAYNEQFF; cdr3_nt: TGTGCCAGCAGTTTCGGGACTAGCGGGGGGGCGTACAATGAGCAGTTCTTC
d_call: NA; v_call: TRBV30; clone_size: NA; j_call: TRBJ1-2; cdr3_aa: CAWSMGLYGYTF; cdr3_nt: TGTGCCTGGAGTATGGGGCTCTATGGCTACACCTTC
d_call: NA; v_call: TRBV3-1; clone_size: NA; j_call: TRBJ1-2; cdr3_aa: CASSKWDGYTF; cdr3_nt: TGTGCCAGCAGCAAGTGGGATGGCTACACCTTC
d_call: TRBD1; v_call: TRBV5-1; clone_size: few; j_call: TRBJ2-7; cdr3_aa: CASSRDRSTYEQYF; cdr3_nt: TGCGCCAGCAGCAGGGACAGGAGTACCTACGAGCAGTACTTC
d_call: NA; v_call: TRBV9; clone_size: NA; j_call: TRBJ2-1; cdr3_aa: CASSPVPREQFF; cdr3_nt: TGTGCCAGCAGCCCTGTCCCCAGGGAGCAGTTCTTC
d_call: NA; v_call: TRBV4-2; clone_size: NA; j_call: TRBJ2-7; cdr3_aa: CASGQGGSGYEQYF; cdr3_nt: TGTGCCAGCGGCCAAGGGGGTAGCGGCTACGAGCAGTACTTC
d_call: NA; v_call: TRBV12-3/TRBV12-4; clone_size: few; j_call: TRBJ2-3; cdr3_aa: CASRIDPTDTQYF; cdr3_nt: TGTGCCAGCAGAATTGACCCCACAGATACGCAGTATTTT
d_call: TRBD1; v_call: TRBV29-1; clone_size: NA; j_call: TRBJ2-1; cdr3_aa: CSVDGTGRVFF; cdr3_nt: TGCAGCGTGGATGGGACAGGGAGGGTGTTCTTC
d_call: TRBD1; v_call: TRBV27; clone_size: NA; j_call: TRBJ2-1; cdr3_aa: CASSLFPRTGEQFF; cdr3_nt: TGTGCCAGCAGTTTATTTCCCCGGACAGGTGAGCAGTTCTTC
d_call: NA; v_call: TRBV20-1; clone_size: once; j_call: TRBJ1-6; cdr3_aa: CSARVPVGRVFGSPLHF; cdr3_nt: TGCAGTGCTAGAGTACCAGTAGGCAGGGTTTTTGGTTCACCCCTCCACTTT
d_call: TRBD2; v_call: TRBV27; clone_size: few; j_call: TRBJ2-7; cdr3_aa: CASSSFRGTSILEQYF; cdr3_nt: TGTGCCAGCAGTTCGTTTAGAGGGACTAGTATTCTCGAGCAGTACTTC
d_call: NA; v_call: TRBV20-1; clone_size: NA; j_call: TRBJ2-7; cdr3_aa: CSAGEGVYEQYF; cdr3_nt: TGCAGTGCCGGAGAGGGGGTATACGAGCAGTACTTC
d_call: TRBD2; v_call: TRBV4-1; clone_size: few; j_call: TRBJ2-7; cdr3_aa: CASSHFVGGGSVYEQYF; cdr3_nt: TGCGCCAGCAGCCACTTCGTCGGCGGCGGGAGCGTCTACGAGCAGTACTTC
d_call: TRBD1; v_call: TRBV5-6; clone_size: once; j_call: TRBJ2-4; cdr3_aa: CASSETGGLNIQYF; cdr3_nt: TGTGCCAGCAGCGAGACAGGGGGCTTAAACATTCAGTACTTC
d_call: NA; v_call: TRBV6-6; clone_size: NA; j_call: TRBJ2-1; cdr3_aa: CASSDATGNEQFF; cdr3_nt: TGTGCCAGCAGTGACGCGACTGGGAATGAGCAGTTCTTC
d_call: TRBD1; v_call: TRBV5-5; clone_size: once; j_call: TRBJ2-3; cdr3_aa: CASSFMRQGITDTQYF; cdr3_nt: TGTGCCAGCAGCTTTATGCGACAGGGGATAACAGATACGCAGTATTTT
d_call: NA; v_call: TRBV4-1; clone_size: NA; j_call: TRBJ2-1; cdr3_aa: CATNPGRSYNEQFF; cdr3_nt: TGCGCCACCAACCCAGGCCGCTCCTACAATGAGCAGTTCTTC
d_call: NA; v_call: TRBV3-1; clone_size: NA; j_call: TRBJ1-1; cdr3_aa: CASSLKGNTGAFF; cdr3_nt: TGTGCCAGCAGCTTAAAGGGGAACACTGGAGCTTTCTTT
d_call: NA; v_call: TRBV2; clone_size: NA; j_call: TRBJ1-5; cdr3_aa: CASSGTGSGNQPQHF; cdr3_nt: TGTGCCAGCAGCGGTACAGGGTCGGGCAATCAGCCCCAGCATTTT
d_call: NA; v_call: TRBV5-1; clone_size: few; j_call: TRBJ1-2; cdr3_aa: CASSIQDSYGYTF; cdr3_nt: TGCGCCAGCAGCATTCAAGACAGCTATGGCTACACCTTC
d_call: NA; v_call: TRBV29-1; clone_size: NA; j_call: TRBJ1-2; cdr3_aa: CSVERVDYGYTF; cdr3_nt: TGCAGCGTTGAGAGGGTTGACTATGGCTACACCTTC
d_call: TRBD2; v_call: TRBV10-3; clone_size: NA; j_call: TRBJ2-7; cdr3_aa: CATLSGTSGDNEQYF; cdr3_nt: TGTGCCACCCTTTCCGGGACTAGCGGAGACAATGAGCAGTACTTC
d_call: TRBD1; v_call: TRBV12-3/TRBV12-4; clone_size: NA; j_call: TRBJ2-6; cdr3_aa: CASSLDRGLSSGANVLTF; cdr3_nt: TGTGCCAGCAGTTTGGACAGGGGTTTGAGCTCTGGGGCCAACGTCCTGACTTTC
d_call: NA; v_call: TRBV6-6; clone_size: once; j_call: TRBJ2-7; cdr3_aa: CASSSPIRGKGSYEQYF; cdr3_nt: TGTGCCAGCAGTTCCCCGATCCGGGGAAAAGGGTCCTACGAGCAGTACTTC
d_call: NA; v_call: TRBV7-2; clone_size: NA; j_call: TRBJ2-3; cdr3_aa: CASSLGGAGVPSTDTQYF; cdr3_nt: TGTGCCAGCAGCTTAGGGGGCGCAGGGGTCCCTAGCACAGATACGCAGTATTTT
d_call: NA; v_call: TRBV27; clone_size: few; j_call: TRBJ2-4; cdr3_aa: CASSSGIGAKNIQYF; cdr3_nt: TGTGCCAGCAGTTCGGGAATAGGAGCCAAAAACATTCAGTACTTC
d_call: TRBD2; v_call: TRBV4-1; clone_size: NA; j_call: TRBJ2-7; cdr3_aa: CASSPVSRVLADYEQYF; cdr3_nt: TGCGCCAGCAGCCCCGTCAGCAGGGTTCTAGCGGATTACGAGCAGTACTTC
d_call: NA; v_call: TRBV27; clone_size: NA; j_call: TRBJ1-5; cdr3_aa: CASSPGGRGSNQPQHF; cdr3_nt: TGTGCCAGCAGTCCGGGGGGGCGGGGAAGCAATCAGCCCCAGCATTTT
d_call: NA; v_call: TRBV5-1; clone_size: many; j_call: TRBJ2-1; cdr3_aa: CASSLVAGSYNEQFF; cdr3_nt: TGTGCCAGCAGCTTAGTGGCGGGGTCCTACAATGAGCAGTTCTTC
d_call: TRBD2; v_call: TRBV7-9; clone_size: NA; j_call: TRBJ2-1; cdr3_aa: CASSLDAEGLAPYNEQFF; cdr3_nt: TGTGCCAGCAGCTTAGATGCGGAGGGACTAGCGCCCTACAATGAGCAGTTCTTC
d_call: TRBD1; v_call: TRBV4-1; clone_size: NA; j_call: TRBJ2-5; cdr3_aa: CASSRITGGGETQYF; cdr3_nt: TGCGCCAGCAGCCGAATAACAGGGGGAGGAGAGACCCAGTACTTC
d_call: TRBD2; v_call: TRBV29-1; clone_size: NA; j_call: TRBJ2-5; cdr3_aa: CSVAGSGEETQYF; cdr3_nt: TGCAGCGTTGCGGGTAGCGGGGAAGAGACCCAGTACTTC
d_call: TRBD1; v_call: TRBV6-5; clone_size: few; j_call: TRBJ2-7; cdr3_aa: CASYGQGAMEQYF; cdr3_nt: TGTGCCAGCTACGGACAGGGGGCTATGGAGCAGTACTTC
d_call: TRBD1; v_call: TRBV27; clone_size: NA; j_call: TRBJ1-1; cdr3_aa: CASSRYRGRDTEAFF; cdr3_nt: TGTGCCAGCAGTCGGTACAGGGGGCGCGACACTGAAGCTTTCTTT
d_call: NA; v_call: TRBV15; clone_size: NA; j_call: TRBJ1-6; cdr3_aa: CATSRDQGSPLHF; cdr3_nt: TGTGCCACCAGCAGAGATCAGGGTTCACCCCTCCACTTT
d_call: NA; v_call: TRBV11-2; clone_size: NA; j_call: TRBJ1-5; cdr3_aa: CASSTGSQPQHF; cdr3_nt: TGTGCCAGCAGCACCGGGAGTCAGCCCCAGCATTTT
d_call: NA; v_call: TRBV11-2; clone_size: few; j_call: TRBJ1-2; cdr3_aa: CASSLGRVDYGYTF; cdr3_nt: TGTGCCAGCAGCTTGGGGAGAGTAGACTATGGCTACACCTTC
d_call: TRBD1; v_call: TRBV5-5; clone_size: NA; j_call: TRBJ1-5; cdr3_aa: CASSAAQGGNQPQHF; cdr3_nt: TGTGCCAGCAGCGCAGCTCAGGGGGGCAATCAGCCCCAGCATTTT
d_call: NA; v_call: TRBV6-1; clone_size: once; j_call: TRBJ2-7; cdr3_aa: CASKRDSYYEQYF; cdr3_nt: TGTGCCAGCAAGAGGGACTCCTACTACGAGCAGTACTTC
d_call: NA; v_call: TRBV20-1; clone_size: NA; j_call: TRBJ2-7; cdr3_aa: CSARGWTYEQYF; cdr3_nt: TGCAGTGCTAGAGGATGGACCTACGAGCAGTACTTC
d_call: TRBD2; v_call: TRBV20-1; clone_size: NA; j_call: TRBJ2-7; cdr3_aa: CSASSPTAGEMYEQYF; cdr3_nt: TGCAGTGCTAGCTCACCTACAGCGGGAGAGATGTACGAGCAGTACTTC
d_call: NA; v_call: TRBV5-1; clone_size: NA; j_call: TRBJ2-7; cdr3_aa: CASSLQSAPSSYEQYF; cdr3_nt: TGCGCCAGCAGTTTGCAGAGCGCACCTAGCTCCTACGAGCAGTACTTC
d_call: NA; v_call: TRBV11-1; clone_size: NA; j_call: TRBJ2-1; cdr3_aa: CASSPPSGAREQFF; cdr3_nt: TGTGCCAGCAGCCCCCCCTCGGGGGCACGTGAGCAGTTCTTC
d_call: NA; v_call: TRBV2; clone_size: NA; j_call: TRBJ1-6; cdr3_aa: CASESNSPLHF; cdr3_nt: TGTGCCAGCGAAAGTAATTCACCCCTCCACTTT
d_call: NA; v_call: TRBV19; clone_size: once; j_call: TRBJ2-1; cdr3_aa: CASSIVESTYNEQFF; cdr3_nt: TGTGCCAGTAGTATAGTGGAATCAACCTACAATGAGCAGTTCTTC
d_call: NA; v_call: TRBV2; clone_size: NA; j_call: TRBJ2-7; cdr3_aa: CASSPTYYEQYF; cdr3_nt: TGTGCCAGCAGTCCTACATACTACGAGCAGTACTTC
d_call: NA; v_call: TRBV5-1; clone_size: NA; j_call: TRBJ1-2; cdr3_aa: CASSLKRDIPTSYGHTF; cdr3_nt: TGCGCCAGCAGCTTAAAACGGGACATTCCCACCTCCTATGGCCACACCTTC